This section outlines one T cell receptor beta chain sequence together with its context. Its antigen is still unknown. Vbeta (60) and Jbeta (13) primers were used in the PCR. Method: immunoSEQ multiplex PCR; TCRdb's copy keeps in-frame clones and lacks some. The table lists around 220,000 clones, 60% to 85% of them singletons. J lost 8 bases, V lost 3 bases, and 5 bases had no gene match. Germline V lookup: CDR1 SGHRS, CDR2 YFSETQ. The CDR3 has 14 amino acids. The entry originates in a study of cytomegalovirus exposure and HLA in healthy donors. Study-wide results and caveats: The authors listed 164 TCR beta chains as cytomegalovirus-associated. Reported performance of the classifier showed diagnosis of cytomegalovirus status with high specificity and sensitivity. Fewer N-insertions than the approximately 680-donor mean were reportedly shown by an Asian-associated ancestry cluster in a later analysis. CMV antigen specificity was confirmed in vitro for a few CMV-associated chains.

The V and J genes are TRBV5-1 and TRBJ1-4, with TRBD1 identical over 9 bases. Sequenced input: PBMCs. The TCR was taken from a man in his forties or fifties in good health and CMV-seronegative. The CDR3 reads CASSSGTGQEKLFF. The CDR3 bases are TGCGCCAGCAGCTCCGGGACAGGGCAAGAAAAACTGTTTTTT.